This T cell receptor (beta chain) was observed in a study of shared T cell receptors in the human thymus. Libraries were prepared by immunoSEQ multiplex PCR; TCRdb keeps only in-frame clonotypes and omits some of them. The sample carries hundreds of thousands of clones, around 87% recorded once. J lost 2 bases, V lost 6 bases, and 10 bases had no gene match. Germline CDR1 is SGHVS and CDR2 is FNYEAQ. CDR3 length equals 15 residues. These data also formed part of another study, on human thymus T cells. That report adds: Thymus was obtained from resections taken during corrective heart surgery. Usage of V and J genes appeared biased in thymic and blood repertoires. Related studies found that unrelated individuals share highly overlapping thymic repertoires.

Material: thymocytes. This receptor was identified in a boy younger than two with a congenital heart defect. V gene TRBV7-6 combines with J gene TRBJ2-7, with 7 bases identical to TRBD1. CDR3 in DNA: TGTGCCAGCAGTTTCTCGGGACAGCCTACCTACGAGCAGTACTTC. Translating gives CASSFSGQPTYEQYF.